This T cell receptor (beta chain) was recorded in a study of human T cells and chemical hapten exposure. CDR3 size: 15 residues. In germline, CDR1 is SQVTM, CDR2 ANQGSEA. Between the trimmed V and J ends, which lost 4 bases and 0 bases, there was a span of 15 bases. TCRdb ran MiXCR on the RACE reads and lists one entry per CDR3 protein. This sample yields roughly 120,000 distinct CDR3 sequences, of which approximately 13% are seen a single time; 2.5% to 3% belongs to the top ten. This sample's time point: pre-sensitization, week 0. The treatment denotes: therapeutic diphenylcyclopropenone sensitization with weekly scalp DPC.

This TCR derives from a woman in her late teens or twenties with alopecia areata. Some clones in this sample may be carry-over from other donors' samples. The chain combines TRBV29-1 with TRBJ1-1, with D possibly matching TRBD1 (6 bases). This sample comprised whole blood, obtained in connection with sensitization to the hapten diphenylcyclopropenone (DPC). The CDR3 here is CSVGPPQGLNTEAFF. For the CDR3, the DNA is TGCAGCGTTGGACCGCCTCAGGGGCTGAACACTGAAGCTTTCTTT. The whole variable domain, filled in from reference TRBV29-1 and TRBJ1-1, reads SAVISQKPSRDICQRGTSLTIQCQVDSQVTMMFWYRQQPGQSLTLIATANQGSEATYESGFVIDKFPISRPNLTFSTLTVSNMSPEDSSIYLCSVGPPQGLNTEAFFGQGTRLTVV.